These T cell receptor beta chains were read from a single sample in a study of T cell responses to AZD1222 COVID-19 vaccine. The table came from immunoSEQ multiplex PCR; TCRdb's copy has only in-frame clones and leaves some out. The sample shows 150,000 to 200,000 clones, more than 85% of them seen only once. Material: peripheral blood, obtained on day 0 of AZD1222 vaccination. The receptors stem from an adult in good health. The CDR3 runs from the conserved cysteine through the conserved F or W. D genes are given only for firm matches. Not all rows give a size; the values are once, few, many and, for expanded clones, a class.

v_call: TRBV6-5
d_call: TRBD2
clone_size: -
j_call: TRBJ2-1
cdr3_aa: CASSYTGLATYNEQFF
cdr3_nt: TGTGCCAGCAGTTACACGGGACTAGCGACCTACAATGAGCAGTTCTTC

v_call: TRBV24-1
d_call: -
clone_size: -
j_call: TRBJ1-2
cdr3_aa: CATSDKGYGYTF
cdr3_nt: TGTGCCACCAGTGATAAGGGATACGGCTACACCTTC

v_call: TRBV28
d_call: -
clone_size: -
j_call: TRBJ1-1
cdr3_aa: CASSRQAGTEAFF
cdr3_nt: TGTGCCAGCAGTCGACAAGCTGGCACTGAAGCTTTCTTT

v_call: TRBV6-2/TRBV6-3
d_call: -
clone_size: once
j_call: TRBJ2-5
cdr3_aa: CASSSGLETQYF
cdr3_nt: TGTGCCAGCAGTTCGGGATTGGAGACCCAGTACTTC

v_call: TRBV28
d_call: -
clone_size: -
j_call: TRBJ1-2
cdr3_aa: CASSLPPVYYGYTF
cdr3_nt: TGTGCCAGCAGTTTACCGCCGGTCTACTATGGCTACACCTTC

v_call: TRBV9
d_call: -
clone_size: -
j_call: TRBJ1-1
cdr3_aa: CASSADHNTEAFF
cdr3_nt: TGTGCCAGCAGCGCGGATCATAACACTGAAGCTTTCTTT

v_call: TRBV9
d_call: TRBD1
clone_size: -
j_call: TRBJ2-7
cdr3_aa: CASSVGQQGAYEQYF
cdr3_nt: TGTGCCAGCAGCGTAGGTCAACAGGGGGCATACGAGCAGTACTTC

v_call: TRBV2
d_call: -
clone_size: once
j_call: TRBJ2-2
cdr3_aa: CASSFTGELFF
cdr3_nt: TGTGCCAGCAGTTTCACCGGGGAGCTGTTTTTT

v_call: TRBV6-5
d_call: TRBD2
clone_size: -
j_call: TRBJ2-6
cdr3_aa: CASGGDHSGANVLTF
cdr3_nt: TGTGCCAGTGGGGGGGACCACTCTGGGGCCAACGTCCTGACTTTC

v_call: TRBV28
d_call: TRBD1
clone_size: -
j_call: TRBJ2-7
cdr3_aa: CASSFRLGQGRYEQYF
cdr3_nt: TGTGCCAGCAGTTTTCGGCTGGGACAGGGTAGGTACGAGCAGTACTTC

v_call: TRBV4-3
d_call: -
clone_size: -
j_call: TRBJ1-5
cdr3_aa: CASSQGHSNQPQHF
cdr3_nt: TGCGCCAGCAGCCAGGGACATAGCAATCAGCCCCAGCATTTT

v_call: TRBV6-5
d_call: -
clone_size: -
j_call: TRBJ1-2
cdr3_aa: CASSTDRGYGYTF
cdr3_nt: TGTGCCAGCAGCACTGATCGGGGCTATGGCTACACCTTC

v_call: TRBV5-1
d_call: -
clone_size: once
j_call: TRBJ1-6
cdr3_aa: CASSPRGSNSPLHF
cdr3_nt: TGCGCCAGCAGCCCTCGGGGGTCCAATTCACCCCTCCACTTT